Below, one T cell receptor (beta chain) is given with its context. These data come from a study of T cells in Graves' hyperthyroidism and ophthalmopathy. Amplification of TCR beta CDR3 regions used RNA as the template. First-round RT-PCR of the TCR CDR3 relied on the HTBI primer set. MiXCR, applied by TCRdb to the multiplex PCR reads, yields one record per CDR3 protein. This sample yields some 510,000 distinct CDR3 sequences, of which 20% to 25% are seen a single time; more than 25% belongs to the top ten. The CDR3 extends over 12 amino acids. Trimming pared 6 bases from V and 5 bases from J, leaving 10 bases between.

The sample comprised blood. V and J are TRBV12-3 or TRBV12-4 and TRBJ1-1, with D unresolved. The TCR originated in a man younger than 35 with Graves' hyperthyroidism. Here the CDR3 DNA reads TGTGCCAGCAGGAGGACCCAAACTGAAGCTTTCTTT. Translating gives CASRRTQTEAFF.